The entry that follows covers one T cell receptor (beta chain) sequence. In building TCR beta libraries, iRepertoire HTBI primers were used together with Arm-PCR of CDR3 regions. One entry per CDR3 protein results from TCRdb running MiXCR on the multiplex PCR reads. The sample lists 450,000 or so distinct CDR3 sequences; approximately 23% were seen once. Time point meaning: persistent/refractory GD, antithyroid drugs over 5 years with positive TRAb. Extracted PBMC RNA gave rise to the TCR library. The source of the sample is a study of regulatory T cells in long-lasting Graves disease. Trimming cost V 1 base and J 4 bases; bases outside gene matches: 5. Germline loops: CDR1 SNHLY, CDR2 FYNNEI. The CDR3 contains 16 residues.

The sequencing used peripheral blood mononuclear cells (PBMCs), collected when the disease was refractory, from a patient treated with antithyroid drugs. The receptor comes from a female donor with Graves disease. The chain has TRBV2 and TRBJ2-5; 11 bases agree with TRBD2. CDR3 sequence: CASSEGELAGAETQYF. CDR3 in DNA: TGTGCCAGCAGTGAAGGCGAACTAGCGGGGGCAGAGACCCAGTACTTC. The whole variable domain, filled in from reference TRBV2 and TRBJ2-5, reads EPEVTQTPSHQVTQMGQEVILRCVPISNHLYFYWYRQILGQKVEFLVSFYNNEISEKSEIFDDQFSVERPDGSNFTLKIRSTKLEDSAMYFCASSEGELAGAETQYFGPGTRLLVL.